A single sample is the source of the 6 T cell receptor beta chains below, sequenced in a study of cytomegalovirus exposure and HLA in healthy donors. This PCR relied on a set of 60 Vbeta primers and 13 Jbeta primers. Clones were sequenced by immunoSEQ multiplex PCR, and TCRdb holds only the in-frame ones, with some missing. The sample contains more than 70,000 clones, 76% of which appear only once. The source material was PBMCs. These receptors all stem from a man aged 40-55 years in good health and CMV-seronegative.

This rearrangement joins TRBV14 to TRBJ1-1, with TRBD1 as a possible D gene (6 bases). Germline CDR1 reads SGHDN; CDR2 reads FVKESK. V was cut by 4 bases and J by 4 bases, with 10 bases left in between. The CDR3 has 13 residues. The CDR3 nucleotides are TGTGCCAGCAGCCTACAGGGTTCCACTGAAGCTTTCTTT. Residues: CASSLQGSTEAFF.

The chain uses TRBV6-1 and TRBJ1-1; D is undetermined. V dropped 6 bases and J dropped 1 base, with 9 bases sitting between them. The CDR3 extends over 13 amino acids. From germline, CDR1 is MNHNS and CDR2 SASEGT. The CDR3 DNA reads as TGTGCCAGCAGACCCGAGGCGAACACTGAAGCTTTCTTT. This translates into CASRPEANTEAFF.

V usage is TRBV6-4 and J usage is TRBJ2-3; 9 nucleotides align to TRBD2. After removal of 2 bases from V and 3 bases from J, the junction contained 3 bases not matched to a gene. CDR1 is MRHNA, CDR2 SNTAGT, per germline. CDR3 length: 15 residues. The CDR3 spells CASSDAGGHTDTQYF. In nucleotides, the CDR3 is TGTGCCAGCAGTGACGCGGGGGGGCATACAGATACGCAGTATTTT.

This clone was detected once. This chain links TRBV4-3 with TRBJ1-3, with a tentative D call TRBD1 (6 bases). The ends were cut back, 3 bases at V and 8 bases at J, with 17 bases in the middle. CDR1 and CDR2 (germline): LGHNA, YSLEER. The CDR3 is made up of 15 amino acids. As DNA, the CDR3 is TGCGCCAGCAGCCATGCAGGGGCAGAAAGGGACACCATATATTTT. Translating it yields CASSHAGAERDTIYF.

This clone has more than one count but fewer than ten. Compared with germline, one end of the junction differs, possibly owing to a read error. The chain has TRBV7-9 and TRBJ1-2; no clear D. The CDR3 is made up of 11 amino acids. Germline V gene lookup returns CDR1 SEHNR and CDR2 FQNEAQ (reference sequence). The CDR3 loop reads CASSLDLRPNF. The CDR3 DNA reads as TGTGCCAGCAGCTTAGATCTGCGCCCAAACTTC.

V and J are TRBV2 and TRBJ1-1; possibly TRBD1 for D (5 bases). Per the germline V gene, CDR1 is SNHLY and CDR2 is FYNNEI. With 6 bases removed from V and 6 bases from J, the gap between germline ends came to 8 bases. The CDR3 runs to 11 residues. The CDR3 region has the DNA TGTGCCAGCAGGCGACAGCCTGAAGCTTTCTTT. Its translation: CASRRQPEAFF.